This T cell receptor (beta chain) was sequenced in a study of response to subunit inactivated influenza vaccine. MiXCR was run by TCRdb on the RT-PCR reads, yielding one entry per CDR3 protein. This table has around 190,000 distinct CDR3 sequences, about 15% appearing once. The material was CD8+ T cells sorted from PBMCs, obtained around 5 days after vaccination. The clonotype comes from a man aged 50-59 years who received an inactivated influenza vaccine.

CDR3: CASSLVTGNTDTQYF. The CDR3 DNA reads as TGCGCCAGCAGCTTGGTAACAGGGAACACAGATACGCAGTATTTT. The chain couples TRBV5-1 to TRBJ2-3; tentative D call: TRBD1 (6 bases). Deletions cut 0 bases from V and 2 bases from J, with 10 bases between. This CDR3 comprises 15 residues. Germline CDR1 and CDR2: SGHRS and YFSETQ.